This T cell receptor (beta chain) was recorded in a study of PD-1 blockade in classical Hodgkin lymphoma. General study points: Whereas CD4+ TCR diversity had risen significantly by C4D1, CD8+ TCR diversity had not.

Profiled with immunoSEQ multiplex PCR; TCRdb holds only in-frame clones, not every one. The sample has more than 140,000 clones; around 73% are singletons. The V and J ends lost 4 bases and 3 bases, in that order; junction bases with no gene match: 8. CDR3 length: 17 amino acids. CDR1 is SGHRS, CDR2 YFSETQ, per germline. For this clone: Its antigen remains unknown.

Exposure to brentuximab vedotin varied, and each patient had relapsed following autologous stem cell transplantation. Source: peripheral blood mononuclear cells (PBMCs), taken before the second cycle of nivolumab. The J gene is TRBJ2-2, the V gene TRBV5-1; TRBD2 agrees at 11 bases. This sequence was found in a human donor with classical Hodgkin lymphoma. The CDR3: CASSPTSGSFDTGELFF. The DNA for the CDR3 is TGCGCCAGCAGCCCTACTAGCGGGAGTTTCGACACCGGGGAGCTGTTTTTT.